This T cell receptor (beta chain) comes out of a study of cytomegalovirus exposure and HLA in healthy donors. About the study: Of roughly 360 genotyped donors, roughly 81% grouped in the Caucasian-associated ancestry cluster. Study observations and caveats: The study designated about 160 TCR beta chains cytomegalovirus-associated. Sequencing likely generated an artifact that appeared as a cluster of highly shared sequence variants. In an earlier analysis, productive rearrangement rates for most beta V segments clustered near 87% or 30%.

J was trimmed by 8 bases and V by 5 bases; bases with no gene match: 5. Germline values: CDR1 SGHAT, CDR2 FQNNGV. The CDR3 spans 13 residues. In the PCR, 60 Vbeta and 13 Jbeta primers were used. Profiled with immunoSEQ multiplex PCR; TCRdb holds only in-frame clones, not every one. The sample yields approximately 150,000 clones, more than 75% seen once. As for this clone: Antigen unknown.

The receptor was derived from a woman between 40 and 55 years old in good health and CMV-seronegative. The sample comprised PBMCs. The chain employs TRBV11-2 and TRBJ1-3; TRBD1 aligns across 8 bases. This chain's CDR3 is CASSLHRGDTIYF. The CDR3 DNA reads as TGTGCCAGCAGCCTTCACAGGGGGGACACCATATATTTT.